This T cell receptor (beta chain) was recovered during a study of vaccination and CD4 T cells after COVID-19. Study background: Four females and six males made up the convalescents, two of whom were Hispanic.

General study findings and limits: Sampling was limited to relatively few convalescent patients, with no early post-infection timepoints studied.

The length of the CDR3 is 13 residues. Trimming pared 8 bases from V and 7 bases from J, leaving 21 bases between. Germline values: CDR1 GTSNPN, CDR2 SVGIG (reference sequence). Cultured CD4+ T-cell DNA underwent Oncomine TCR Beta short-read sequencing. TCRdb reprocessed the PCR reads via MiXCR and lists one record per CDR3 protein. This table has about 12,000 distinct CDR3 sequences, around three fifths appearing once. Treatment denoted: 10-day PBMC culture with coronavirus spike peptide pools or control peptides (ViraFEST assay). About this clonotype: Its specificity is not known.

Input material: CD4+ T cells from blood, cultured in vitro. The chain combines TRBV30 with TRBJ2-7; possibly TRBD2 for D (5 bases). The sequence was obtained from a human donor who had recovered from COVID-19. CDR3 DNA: TGTGCCAGCCAACCGCTAGATACGGGGGAGCAGTACTTC. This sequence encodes CASQPLDTGEQYF. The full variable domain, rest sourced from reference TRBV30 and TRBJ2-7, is SQTIHQWPATLVQPVGSPLSLECTVEGTSNPNLYWYRQAAGRGLQLLFYSVGIGQISSEVPQNLSASRPQDRQFILSSKKLLLSDSGFYLCASQPLDTGEQYFGPGTRLTVT.